These 14 T cell receptor beta chains came from one sample sequenced in a study of cytomegalovirus exposure and HLA in healthy donors. PCR involved 60 Vbeta and 13 Jbeta primers. The table came from immunoSEQ multiplex PCR; TCRdb's copy has only in-frame clones and leaves some out. Among approximately 110,000 clones listed, around 76% were seen once. The material sequenced was PBMCs. These receptor sequences come from a woman aged 55-69 years in good health and CMV-seropositive.

The V call is TRBV7-2, the J call TRBJ2-2; 8 nucleotides line up with TRBD1. CDR1 and CDR2 (germline): SGHTA, FQGNSA. The CDR3 runs to 13 residues. Unmatched junction bases numbered 3, after V lost 6 bases and J lost 6 bases. CDR3 amino acids: CASRDRVPGELFF. CDR3 DNA sequence: TGTGCCAGCAGGGACAGGGTTCCCGGGGAGCTGTTTTTT.

The gene calls are TRBV6-5 and TRBJ2-3; a possible D gene is TRBD1 (5 bases). This CDR3 contains 14 residues. The V end was cut by 6 bases, the J end by 0 bases, with 10 bases between. Germline V gene data show CDR1 as MNHEY and CDR2 as SVGAGI. CDR3 loop: CASRQAPSTDTQYF. In DNA, the CDR3 is TGTGCCAGCAGACAGGCTCCCAGCACAGATACGCAGTATTTT.

Note on this clone: Other nucleotide sequences from this sample produce the same CDR3. The V and J genes are TRBV27 and TRBJ2-1, with 8 bases fitting TRBD2. Germline CDR1 is MNHEY and CDR2 is SMNVEV (reference sequence). This CDR3 is built from 14 residues. Losses at the gene ends were 2 bases for V and 7 bases for J; bases not matched to a gene: 4. The CDR3 loop is CASSLAGGWNEQFF. In nucleotides, the CDR3 is TGTGCCAGCAGTTTAGCGGGAGGATGGAATGAGCAGTTCTTC.

The chain carries TRBV5-1 and TRBJ1-1; 8 bases fit TRBD1. The germline V gene encodes CDR1 SGHRS and CDR2 YFSETQ. V was pared by 4 bases and J by 8 bases, with 13 bases of the junction left unmatched. CDR3 size: 15 residues. DNA of the CDR3: TGCGCCAGCAGCAGCCCTCCGACAGGGGTTGAAGAAGCTTTCTTT. Its protein is CASSSPPTGVEEAFF.

V gene TRBV5-1 combines with J gene TRBJ2-5; D ambiguous. The DNA end is more similar to TRBJ2-7, so the J call may be wrong. The CDR3 runs 14 residues. CDR1 SGHRS and CDR2 YFSETQ come from the germline V gene. CDR3 protein: CASSLQTSSYEQYF. CDR3 bases: TGCGCCAGCAGCCTACAGACGAGCTCCTACGAGCAGTACTTC.

This chain's CDR3 is CASSYQGGRGEAFF. As DNA, the CDR3 is TGTGCCAGCAGTTACCAAGGGGGAAGAGGTGAAGCTTTCTTT. The V gene is TRBV6-5, the J gene TRBJ1-1; possibly TRBD1 for D (6 bases). Germline V CDR1 and CDR2: MNHEY, SVGAGI. The CDR3 sequence is 14 residues long. V gave up 2 bases and J gave up 7 bases, with 14 bases separating them.

The chain carries TRBV6-1 and TRBJ2-5; D perhaps matches TRBD1 (6 bases). The CDR3 sequence is 13 residues long. From germline, CDR1 is MNHNS and CDR2 SASEGT. Trimming left V 4 bases short and J 2 bases short, with 8 bases between. CDR3 sequence: CASSAQGQETQYF. CDR3 nucleotides: TGTGCCAGCAGTGCTCAGGGGCAAGAGACCCAGTACTTC.

This clone was observed a few times. The chain links TRBV9 to TRBJ2-5; TRBD2 agrees at 7 bases. CDR3 length equals 14 residues. Germline V gene data show CDR1 as SGDLS and CDR2 as YYNGEE. J gave up 3 bases and V 0 bases, and 2 bases lay outside the gene matches. DNA for the CDR3: TGTGCCAGCAGCGTAGGGGGACTAAAAGAGACCCAGTACTTC. Protein: CASSVGGLKETQYF.

CDR3 protein: CASSAPRGPTTGELFF. CDR3 bases: TGTGCCAGCAGCGCTCCTAGGGGGCCGACCACCGGGGAGCTGTTTTTT. V usage is TRBV2 and J usage is TRBJ2-2; 7 positions agree with TRBD1. J gave up 4 bases and V 6 bases, and 11 bases lay outside the gene matches. This CDR3 spans 16 amino acids. CDR1 and CDR2 from the germline V gene are SNHLY and FYNNEI.

The chain recombines TRBV7-8 with TRBJ1-1, with a tentative D call TRBD1 (6 bases). This CDR3 is built from 13 residues. The V gene lost 6 bases and the J gene lost 6 bases, with 14 bases spanning the gap. Germline V CDR1 and CDR2: SGHVS, FQNEAQ. CDR3 sequence: CASSLGGEAEAFF. The DNA of the CDR3 is TGTGCCAGCAGTCTAGGGGGGGAGGCTGAAGCTTTCTTT.

The genes are TRBV7-2 and TRBJ1-3; possibly TRBD1 for D (5 bases). Trimming removed 3 bases from V and 9 bases from J, with 12 bases in between. The CDR3 consists of 13 residues. The germline gives CDR1 SGHTA, CDR2 FQGNSA. Written as DNA, the CDR3 is TGTGCCAGCAGCTTGGGGACTGGGGGCACCATATATTTT. This encodes CASSLGTGGTIYF.

V gene TRBV6-5 combines with J gene TRBJ2-7, with TRBD1 identical over 7 bases. Germline V gene sequence: CDR1 MNHEY, CDR2 SVGAGI. CDR3 length: 14 residues. The trim removed 6 bases at V and 3 bases at J, leaving 8 bases unmatched. The CDR3 nucleotides read TGTGCCAGCAGAGGACAGGTCCTCGACTACGAGCAGTACTTC. This sequence encodes CASRGQVLDYEQYF.

CDR3 protein: CASSRTGNDNFRQYF. In DNA, the CDR3 is TGTGCCAGCAGCCGGACAGGGAACGACAATTTTCGGCAGTACTTC. The V call is TRBV11-3, the J call TRBJ2-7; 8 bases line up with TRBD1. Germline CDR1 is SGHNT and CDR2 is YENEEA. V was clipped by 5 bases and J by 9 bases; unmatched bases: 15. The CDR3 consists of 15 residues.

The CDR3 DNA sequence: TGCGCCAGCAGCCAGGACAGGCCTCGGGGCACTGAAGCTTTCTTT. Translation: CASSQDRPRGTEAFF. The V and J genes are TRBV5-1 and TRBJ1-1; TRBD1 agrees at 7 bases. CDR1 is SGHRS and CDR2 is YFSETQ in the germline V gene. J lost 4 bases, V lost 4 bases, and 10 bases had no gene match. The CDR3 runs to 15 residues.